Presented here are 4 T cell receptor beta chains from one specimen sequenced in a study of a mutant IDH1 vaccine in newly diagnosed glioma (dated by TCRdb to about 2021). Libraries were made using the immunoSEQ multiplex PCR assay. TCRdb re-hosts the immuneACCESS table, in-frame sequences only. Its copies lack some clones; in the studies checked, an unresolved V gene accounts for under half of them, and the cause for the rest is not known. The sample has some 95,000 clones on record, around three quarters of them singletons. Together, the top ten hold 7.5% of the sample. Per the publication, the time point label means: baseline, week 1 (first vaccination visit). Interpreted using the paper, the treatment or condition label stands for: pre-vaccination baseline after standard-of-care therapy. The source was PBMCs, collected from a glioma patient treated with radiotherapy, temozolomide or both. These receptors all come from a man in his forties with glioma.

This clone appeared a single time. This chain connects TRBV18 to TRBJ2-3, with 16 nucleotides matching TRBD2. Germline CDR1 KGHSH, CDR2 LQKENI. The CDR3 contains 19 residues. The junction had 5 bases not matched to a gene; V was cut back by 0 bases and J by 2 bases. Here the CDR3 reads CASSPPLGLAGGPTDTQYF. In nucleotides, the CDR3 is TGTGCCAGCTCACCACCGCTGGGACTAGCGGGAGGGCCCACAGATACGCAGTATTTT. Drawing the rest from reference TRBV18 and TRBJ2-3, the complete variable domain is NAGVMQNPRHLVRRRGQEARLRCSPMKGHSHVYWYRQLPEEGLKFMVYLQKENIIDESGMPKERFSAEFPKEGPSILRIQQVVRGDSAAYFCASSPPLGLAGGPTDTQYFGPGTRLTVL.

The V call is TRBV28, the J call TRBJ2-1; a possible D gene is TRBD2 (7 bases). Between the trimmed V and J ends, which lost 6 bases and 8 bases, there was a span of 20 bases. Per germline, CDR1 MDHEN and CDR2 SYDVKM. This CDR3 region has 15 residues. CDR3 DNA sequence: TGTGCCAGCAGAACGACAGGCGCCCGGGGGGATGAGCAGTTCTTC. Translated: CASRTTGARGDEQFF.

This clone has only a few counts. The chain carries TRBV2 and TRBJ1-1, with a tentative D call TRBD1 (6 bases). The CDR3 spans 17 residues. From germline, CDR1 is SNHLY and CDR2 FYNNEI. The germline V and J ends were trimmed by 4 bases and 0 bases, with 18 bases remaining between them. CDR3: CASSGGATVGMNTEAFF. The CDR3 nucleotides read TGTGCCAGCAGTGGGGGGGCGACAGTCGGGATGAACACTGAAGCTTTCTTT. Using reference TRBV2 and TRBJ1-1 for the parts outside the CDR3, the full variable domain is EPEVTQTPSHQVTQMGQEVILRCVPISNHLYFYWYRQILGQKVEFLVSFYNNEISEKSEIFDDQFSVERPDGSNFTLKIRSTKLEDSAMYFCASSGGATVGMNTEAFFGQGTRLTVV.

The chain uses TRBV6-1 and TRBJ1-1; D gene uncertain. CDR1 MNHNS and CDR2 SASEGT come from the germline V gene. This CDR3 has 12 residues. Trimming removed 10 bases at V and 8 bases at J, with 17 bases between. This chain's CDR3 is CAIDYSGTEAFF. The CDR3, as DNA: TGTGCCATCGACTACTCGGGCACAGAAGCTTTCTTT.